These 18 T cell receptor beta chains came from one sample sequenced in a study of yellow fever vaccine responses in identical twins. One entry per CDR3 protein results from TCRdb running MiXCR on the RT-PCR reads. The repertoire holds over 850 distinct CDR3 sequences, approximately 81% seen once, with around 45% in the top ten. Here the sequenced sample was T cells from blood (PBMCs), unsorted or a sorted subset (not recorded which), taken before or after yellow fever vaccination (not recorded which). These receptors all come from a female donor who received the yellow fever vaccine.

This chain uses TRBV10-1 with TRBJ2-2; possibly TRBD1 for D (6 bases). The CDR3 loop spans 14 amino acids. Trimming cost V 5 bases and J 3 bases, with 10 bases left between them. Germline CDR1 WNHNN, CDR2 SYGVQD (reference sequence). Here the CDR3 DNA reads TGCGCCAGCAGTACAGGGAAGGACACCGGGGAGCTGTTTTTT. The encoded protein is CASSTGKDTGELFF.

The chain uses TRBV5-6 and TRBJ1-1; D not certain. The CDR3 is made up of 14 amino acids. Trimming left V 0 bases short and J 6 bases short, with 12 bases between. CDR1 is SGHDT, CDR2 YYEEEE, per germline. The CDR3 nucleotides are TGTGCCAGCAGCTTGGGGACGGTGGGTGCTGAAGCTTTCTTT. Residues: CASSLGTVGAEAFF.

The rearrangement links TRBV4-2 to TRBJ2-1, with 14 positions matching TRBD2. This CDR3 spans 18 amino acids. J was trimmed by 7 bases and V by 1 base; bases with no gene match: 9. The germline V gene has CDR1 LGHNA and CDR2 YNFKEQ. In DNA, the CDR3 is TGTGCCAGCAGCCAAGTTGGGACTAGCGGGGGCCCCGATAATGAGCAGTTCTTC. This sequence encodes CASSQVGTSGGPDNEQFF.

V is TRBV29-1 and J is TRBJ2-3, with TRBD1 as a possible D gene (5 bases). Germline V lookup: CDR1 SQVTM, CDR2 ANQGSEA. This CDR3 contains 14 residues. V was pared by 1 base and J by 2 bases, with 10 bases between. The CDR3 DNA reads as TGCAGCGTTGAAGGTACGGACAACACAGATACGCAGTATTTT. Translating gives CSVEGTDNTDTQYF.

The J gene is TRBJ2-1, the V gene TRBV23-1; 10 bases agree with TRBD2. TRBV23-1 is labeled an ORF, and its function is uncertain. The CDR3 has 14 residues. V shed 6 bases, J shed 10 bases, and the junction held 9 bases outside the gene matches. This CDR3 reads CASSPEREGLEQFF. The DNA of the CDR3 is TGCGCCAGCAGCCCAGAGCGGGAGGGCCTAGAGCAGTTCTTC.

The chain uses TRBV12-3 or TRBV12-4 and TRBJ1-5, with D unresolved. V shed 3 bases and J shed 6 bases, with 12 bases lying between them. This CDR3 has 14 residues. The CDR3 nucleotides are TGTGCCAGCAGTTTTTCGGGAGGGATTCAGCCCCAGCATTTT. Encoded protein: CASSFSGGIQPQHF.

This chain links TRBV11-1 with TRBJ2-5; D may be TRBD1 or TRBD2 (5 bases each). The CDR3 consists of 14 residues. Trimming stripped 9 bases from V and 4 bases from J, with 18 bases between. Germline V gene sequence: CDR1 SGHAT, CDR2 FQDESV (reference sequence). The CDR3 bases are TGTGCCAGTTCCTTCGGGGACCTCCTAGAGACCCAGTACTTC. Protein: CASSFGDLLETQYF.

The chain combines TRBV4-3 with TRBJ2-1; 9 bases are a match to TRBD2. The CDR3 loop spans 13 amino acids. CDR1 and CDR2 from the germline V gene are LGHNA and YSLEER. Unmatched junction bases numbered 3, after V lost 4 bases and J lost 8 bases. The CDR3 region has the DNA TGCGCCAGCAGCCTTAGCGGGAGCGATGAGCAGTTCTTC. As protein: CASSLSGSDEQFF.

The count of this clonotype is one. The genes are TRBV29-1 and TRBJ2-2, with unresolved D. V gave up 2 bases and J gave up 3 bases, with 7 bases separating them. The CDR3 covers 13 residues. Per germline, CDR1 SQVTM and CDR2 ANQGSEA. This CDR3 reads CSVEKPHTGELFF. In DNA form, the CDR3 reads TGCAGCGTTGAAAAACCGCACACCGGGGAGCTGTTTTTT.

The J gene is TRBJ2-5, the V gene TRBV11-3, with a tentative D call TRBD2 (5 bases). The CDR3 sequence is 13 residues long. V shed 3 bases and J shed 3 bases, with 8 bases lying between them. Germline-derived CDR1 and CDR2 are SGHNT and YENEEA. The CDR3 spells CASSFPAEETQYF. The CDR3 DNA sequence: TGTGCCAGCAGCTTCCCAGCGGAAGAGACCCAGTACTTC.

This clonotype was picked up a small number of times. V and J are TRBV4-2 and TRBJ2-7; 14 bases map to TRBD2. V dropped 1 base and J dropped 3; count of bases not matched to a gene: 2. CDR3 length equals 16 residues. Germline V gene sequence: CDR1 LGHNA, CDR2 YNFKEQ. This CDR3 reads CASSQVGTSGSYEQYF. The CDR3 coding sequence is TGTGCCAGCAGCCAAGTCGGGACTAGCGGGAGCTACGAGCAGTACTTC.

The V gene is TRBV11-1, the J gene TRBJ2-1; D is perhaps TRBD1 or TRBD2 (5 bases each). The CDR3 has 14 amino acids. Germline CDR1 and CDR2: SGHAT and FQDESV (reference sequence). The V and J ends lost 0 bases and 8 bases respectively, with 11 bases between them. The CDR3 bases are TGTGCCAGCAGCTTAGCCCCCCAGGGAGATGAGCAGTTCTTC. Protein sequence: CASSLAPQGDEQFF.

This sequence joins TRBV5-5 and TRBJ1-1; TRBD1 might be the D (6 bases). Germline V gene data show CDR1 as SGHKS and CDR2 as YYEKEE (reference sequence). CDR3 length: 14 residues. V lost 6 bases to trimming and J lost 0 bases, with 12 bases between them. The CDR3 bases are TGTGCCAGCACAACCGGGACAATGAACACTGAAGCTTTCTTT. Translated, it gives CASTTGTMNTEAFF. Filled out from reference TRBV5-5 and TRBJ1-1, the complete variable domain reads DAGVTQSPTHLIKTRGQQVTLRCSPISGHKSVSWYQQVLGQGPQFIFQYYEKEERGRGNFPDRFSARQFPNYSSELNVNALLLGDSALYLCASTTGTMNTEAFFGQGTRLTVV.

The rearrangement links TRBV13 to TRBJ2-1; D call uncertain. The CDR3 is 13 residues long. CDR1 is PRHDT, CDR2 FYEKMQ, per germline (reference sequence). V lost 5 bases and J lost 4, with 9 bases in between. CDR3 nucleotide sequence: TGTGCCAGCAGCCCTATAGATTACAATGAGCAGTTCTTC. Translating it yields CASSPIDYNEQFF.

The table lists this clonotype with a few counts. J is TRBJ1-1 and V is TRBV29-1; 7 bases align to TRBD1. The J segment lost 5 bases and the V segment lost 4 bases, leaving 4 bases of the junction unmatched. Germline assignment: CDR1 SQVTM and CDR2 ANQGSEA. The CDR3 is made up of 12 amino acids. As DNA, the CDR3 is TGCAGCGTTGGAACAGGGGAAACTGAAGCTTTCTTT. Translated: CSVGTGETEAFF.

The rearrangement joins TRBV9 to TRBJ2-1; TRBD2 aligns across 12 bases. CDR3 size: 17 residues. Germline assignment: CDR1 SGDLS and CDR2 YYNGEE. With V trimmed by 3 bases and J by 0 bases, 4 bases remained unmatched. This CDR3 is CASSGGLAGPSYNEQFF. CDR3 coding DNA: TGTGCCAGCAGCGGAGGACTAGCGGGACCCTCCTACAATGAGCAGTTCTTC.

The chain is built from TRBV10-3 and TRBJ2-7, with D perhaps matching TRBD2 (7 bases). In germline, CDR1 is ENHRY, CDR2 SYGVKD. Trimming stripped 4 bases from V and 0 bases from J, with 13 bases between. This CDR3 region has 15 residues. CDR3 nucleotide sequence: TGTGCCATCAGTGTGCGGGGGCTGGCCTCCTACGAGCAGTACTTC. Its protein is CAISVRGLASYEQYF.

The rearrangement links TRBV5-6 to TRBJ2-1; D possibly corresponds to TRBD1 (6 bases). CDR1 and CDR2 from the germline V gene are SGHDT and YYEEEE. The CDR3 consists of 16 residues. Trimming removed 4 bases from V and 0 bases from J, with 14 bases in between. The CDR3 bases are TGTGCCAGCAGCCTCGACAGGTTAAGCTCCTACAATGAGCAGTTCTTC. This codes for CASSLDRLSSYNEQFF.